Shown below are 24 T cell receptor beta chains from a single sample sequenced in a study of T cell responses to AZD1222 COVID-19 vaccine. The assay was immunoSEQ multiplex PCR, and TCRdb's table has in-frame clones only and misses some. The sample has tens of thousands of clones, approximately 87% seen once. The specimen was peripheral blood, collected 28 days after the second AZD1222 dose. These TCRs come from an adult who received the AZD1222 COVID-19 vaccine.

This chain links TRBV5-6 with TRBJ2-1, with D hard to call. Germline V gene data show CDR1 as SGHDT and CDR2 as YYEEEE. The CDR3 totals 11 residues. Deletions cut 4 bases from V and 4 bases from J, with 3 bases between. The CDR3 loop reads CASSTYNEQFF. For the CDR3, the DNA is TGTGCCAGCAGCACTTACAATGAGCAGTTCTTC.

J is TRBJ2-3 and V is TRBV11-1; 9 bases align to TRBD1. Per germline, CDR1 SGHAT and CDR2 FQDESV (reference sequence). Trimming at V came to 0 bases and at J to 2 bases, leaving 3 bases not matched to a gene. The CDR3 totals 16 residues. This CDR3 is CASSLAGTGNTDTQYF. In DNA form, the CDR3 reads TGTGCCAGCAGCTTAGCCGGGACAGGGAACACAGATACGCAGTATTTT.

V usage is TRBV7-9 and J usage is TRBJ1-5; weak D call: TRBD1 (6 bases). This CDR3 has 13 amino acids. V lost 5 bases to trimming and J lost 6 bases, with 11 bases between them. Germline V gene lookup returns CDR1 SEHNR and CDR2 FQNEAQ (reference sequence). The CDR3 DNA is TGTGCCAGCAGCCTGGACAGCTCTCAGCCCCAGCATTTT. Translating gives CASSLDSSQPQHF.

J is TRBJ2-3 and V is TRBV5-4, with a tentative D call TRBD1 (6 bases). This CDR3 comprises 15 residues. CDR1 is SGHNT, CDR2 YYREEE, per germline (reference sequence). The V and J ends lost 4 bases and 3 bases respectively, with 15 bases between them. CDR3 DNA: TGTGCCAGCAGCAAACAGGGTGGTGTAACAGATACGCAGTATTTT. Its translation: CASSKQGGVTDTQYF.

The V gene is TRBV19, the J gene TRBJ2-4, with 7 bases identical to TRBD2. The CDR3 contains 14 residues. V trimming: 3 bases; J trimming: 13 bases; junction bases outside the gene matches: 12. CDR1 LNHDA and CDR2 SQIVND come from the germline V gene (reference sequence). The CDR3 region has the DNA TGTGCCAGTAGTATTTCTGGACTAGACGGAGGCCAGTACTTC. Translated, it gives CASSISGLDGGQYF.

The DNA for the CDR3 is TGCGCCACAGCATTGGGGCCTGATAATTCACCCCTCCACTTT. This translates into CATALGPDNSPLHF. This chain links TRBV10-2 with TRBJ1-6; a possible D gene is TRBD1 (5 bases). Trimming stripped 10 bases from V and 5 bases from J, with 15 bases between. Looked up from germline, CDR1 is WSHSY and CDR2 is SAAADI. CDR3 size: 14 residues.

CDR3 bases: TGCGCCAGCACCACTACAGGGGGAACCTACGAGCAGTACTTC. Translating gives CASTTTGGTYEQYF. V and J are TRBV5-1 and TRBJ2-7; TRBD1 matches 8 bases. V shed 6 bases, J shed 2 bases, and the junction held 7 bases outside the gene matches. The CDR3 covers 14 residues. The germline V gene has CDR1 SGHRS and CDR2 YFSETQ.

The chain has TRBV7-2 and TRBJ2-5; D possibly uses TRBD1 or TRBD2 (5 bases each). The CDR3 runs 15 residues. Trimming took off 3 bases at V and 2 bases at J, with 13 bases between the two ends. CDR1 SGHTA and CDR2 FQGNSA come from the germline V gene. In nucleotides, the CDR3 is TGTGCCAGCAGCTTGGGGAAGTGGGGGCAAGAGACCCAGTACTTC. It yields the protein CASSLGKWGQETQYF.

This chain links TRBV5-1 with TRBJ1-3; D ambiguous. The ends were cut back, 2 bases at V and 0 bases at J, with 12 bases in the middle. CDR3 size: 16 residues. In germline, CDR1 is SGHRS, CDR2 YFSETQ. Written as DNA, the CDR3 is TGCGCCAGCAGCTTAATGGGGAGCCACTCTGGAAACACCATATATTTT. Protein sequence: CASSLMGSHSGNTIYF.

V and J are TRBV5-3 and TRBJ2-5; TRBD2 is a possible D gene (5 bases). TRBV5-3 is classed as an ORF, of uncertain function. Between the trimmed V and J ends, which lost 2 bases and 4 bases, there was a span of 12 bases. This CDR3 is built from 14 residues. CDR3 protein: CARSFVSARETQYF. For the CDR3, the DNA is TGTGCCAGAAGCTTCGTTAGCGCTCGAGAGACCCAGTACTTC.

This clone appeared a single time. V and J are TRBV7-9 and TRBJ1-1; 10 positions agree with TRBD1. The V gene end was trimmed by 1 base and the J gene end by 0 bases; junction bases not matched to a gene: 11. The CDR3 has 19 residues. Germline V gene lookup returns CDR1 SEHNR and CDR2 FQNEAQ (reference sequence). The CDR3 nucleotides read TGTGCCAGCAGCTTAGGGGCACCGGGACAGGGGCGAATGAACACTGAAGCTTTCTTT. This codes for CASSLGAPGQGRMNTEAFF.

The rearrangement uses TRBV7-2 and TRBJ1-2; D call uncertain. Germline assignment: CDR1 SGHTA and CDR2 FQGNSA. The CDR3 sequence is 14 residues long. V was cut by 8 bases and J by 0 bases, with 13 bases left in between. The CDR3 DNA is TGTGCCAGCTCTGAGGGCACAACTAACTATGGCTACACCTTC. The encoded protein is CASSEGTTNYGYTF.

The chain is built from TRBV13 and TRBJ2-1; D might be TRBD1 (7 bases). The V gene lost 2 bases and the J gene lost 0 bases, with 11 bases spanning the gap. The CDR3 contains 16 residues. The germline V gene has CDR1 PRHDT and CDR2 FYEKMQ (reference sequence). The CDR3 DNA reads as TGTGCCAGCAGCTTAAGGGGGGACAGCTCCTACAATGAGCAGTTCTTC. Protein product: CASSLRGDSSYNEQFF.

The chain has TRBV27 and TRBJ1-1; maybe TRBD1 (6 bases). V dropped 8 bases and J dropped 3 bases, with 16 bases sitting between them. CDR3 length equals 14 residues. CDR1 MNHEY and CDR2 SMNVEV come from the germline V gene (reference sequence). CDR3 coding DNA: TGTGCCAGCGCACCCCAGGGGACGTACACTGAAGCTTTCTTT. Protein product: CASAPQGTYTEAFF.

The chain uses TRBV7-2 and TRBJ2-1; 8 nucleotides agree with TRBD2. Per the germline V gene, CDR1 is SGHTA and CDR2 is FQGNSA. V lost 2 bases and J lost 4; bases outside the gene matches: 4. The CDR3 sequence is 15 residues long. The CDR3 DNA is TGTGCCAGCAGCTTAACTAGCGGAGATTACAATGAGCAGTTCTTC. Encoded protein: CASSLTSGDYNEQFF.

This chain uses TRBV2 with TRBJ2-1; 13 positions agree with TRBD2. Germline-derived CDR1 and CDR2 are SNHLY and FYNNEI. The V gene end was trimmed by 3 bases and the J gene end by 5 bases; junction bases not matched to a gene: 1. CDR3 size: 15 residues. The CDR3 sequence: CASSEGTSGDNEQFF. CDR3 bases: TGTGCCAGCAGTGAGGGGACTAGCGGGGACAATGAGCAGTTCTTC.

The chain joins TRBV5-1 to TRBJ1-1, with D tentatively TRBD1 (6 bases). This CDR3 contains 14 residues. CDR1 and CDR2 from the germline V gene are SGHRS and YFSETQ. V dropped 4 bases and J dropped 2 bases, with 12 bases sitting between them. The chain's CDR3 is CASSLRDTNTEAFF. CDR3 coding DNA: TGCGCCAGCAGCCTCCGGGACACCAACACTGAAGCTTTCTTT. The full variable domain, with the rest looked up from reference TRBV5-1 and TRBJ1-1, is KAGVTQTPRYLIKTRGQQVTLSCSPISGHRSVSWYQQTPGQGLQFLFEYFSETQRNKGNFPGRFSGRQFSNSRSEMNVSTLELGDSALYLCASSLRDTNTEAFFGQGTRLTVV.

The gene calls are TRBV5-1 and TRBJ2-7; D possibly corresponds to TRBD2 (6 bases). CDR1 and CDR2 from the germline V gene are SGHRS and YFSETQ. Between the trimmed V and J ends, which lost 0 bases and 2 bases, there was a span of 9 bases. The CDR3 sequence is 14 residues long. CDR3: CASSLAGLAYEQYF. For the CDR3, the DNA is TGCGCCAGCAGCTTGGCGGGACTGGCCTACGAGCAGTACTTC.

This clone was observed a single time. The sample carries other DNA sequences with the same CDR3. This chain links TRBV6-5 with TRBJ2-7; D might be TRBD1 or TRBD2, each matching 5 bases. Germline assignment: CDR1 MNHEY and CDR2 SVGAGI. Between the trimmed V and J ends, which lost 0 bases and 0 bases, there was a span of 9 bases. The CDR3 runs 15 residues. The CDR3 DNA reads TGTGCCAGCAGTTACTCCGGGACGGGCTCCTACGAGCAGTACTTC. Translating gives CASSYSGTGSYEQYF.

The chain employs TRBV6-7 and TRBJ2-5, with D tentatively TRBD1 (6 bases). TRBV6-7 counts as an open reading frame of uncertain function. V lost 0 bases and J 0 bases, leaving 11 bases between the germline ends. The CDR3 is 16 residues long. The CDR3 protein is CASSYSGRGNQETQYF. Written as DNA, the CDR3 is TGTGCCAGCAGTTACTCGGGCAGGGGTAACCAAGAGACCCAGTACTTC.

The rearrangement joins TRBV25-1 to TRBJ2-6; tentative D call: TRBD1 (5 bases). The CDR3 has 16 amino acids. Germline CDR1 is MGHDK and CDR2 is SYGVNS. Between the trimmed V and J ends, which lost 4 bases and 1 base, there was a span of 11 bases. In DNA form, the CDR3 reads TGTGCCAGCAGTGCATCCAGGGCGTCTGGGGCCAACGTCCTGACTTTC. It is translated as CASSASRASGANVLTF.

The gene calls are TRBV7-2 and TRBJ2-5, with 10 bases that match TRBD2. CDR3 length: 15 amino acids. Germline V gives CDR1 SGHTA, CDR2 FQGNSA. The trim removed 5 bases at V and 4 bases at J, leaving 7 bases unmatched. DNA of the CDR3: TGTGCCAGCAGCCTGGGACTAGCGCGAGGAGAGACCCAGTACTTC. The encoded protein is CASSLGLARGETQYF.

The chain is built from TRBV5-1 and TRBJ2-2, with TRBD2 matching 7 bases. J lost 0 bases, V lost 1 base, and 9 bases had no gene match. The germline CDR1 and CDR2 sequences are SGHRS and YFSETQ. The length of the CDR3 is 18 residues. CDR3 in amino acids: CASSLLPSGLPNTGELFF. As DNA, the CDR3 is TGCGCCAGCAGCTTGCTCCCTAGCGGCCTCCCGAACACCGGGGAGCTGTTTTTT. The whole variable domain, filled in from reference TRBV5-1 and TRBJ2-2, reads KAGVTQTPRYLIKTRGQQVTLSCSPISGHRSVSWYQQTPGQGLQFLFEYFSETQRNKGNFPGRFSGRQFSNSRSEMNVSTLELGDSALYLCASSLLPSGLPNTGELFFGEGSRLTVL.

This clone was counted once. The rearrangement links TRBV19 to TRBJ1-6; the D gene is possibly TRBD1 (5 bases). Trimming left V 8 bases short and J 5 bases short, with 19 bases between. Germline V gives CDR1 LNHDA, CDR2 SQIVND (reference sequence). This CDR3 has 16 amino acids. Here the CDR3 DNA reads TGTGCCAGTGGCCACGAGGCGGGGCCCAATAATTCACCCCTCCACTTT. This encodes CASGHEAGPNNSPLHF.